This TCR beta chain emerged from a study of T cell responses to AZD1222 COVID-19 vaccine (dated by TCRdb to the early 2020s). Background for the entire study: AZD1222 recipients whose second dose came at about 4 weeks and those whose second dose came at about 12 weeks were combined into one group, since spike-specific TCR depth and breadth did not differ between the two schedules. A total of approximately 250 trial participants underwent TCR sequencing, of whom around 210 had received two doses of AZD1222 and approximately 26 had received two doses of the MenACWY control vaccine. Enrollment into the trials was organized by age into subgroups of 18-55, 56-69 and 70-plus years, and those subgroups contained about 160, 30 and 59 TCR-sequenced participants, respectively.

Findings and caveats that apply to the study as a whole: Only five to seven AZD1222 recipients were SARS-CoV-2 seropositive at baseline, limiting conclusions about previously exposed vaccinees. Spike-specific TCR breadth and depth rose significantly after two AZD1222 doses compared with day 0 and with MenACWY recipients. Reportedly, almost half of the unique spike-specific TCRs recognized epitopes lying outside the regions that are mutated in the B.1.351 and B.1.1.7 variants. The 56-69-year group was small, and its depth increase did not reach significance, likely because of low power. No day 14 peak-response samples were available, so repertoires were characterized only after the peak T cell response. The vaccine-associated CD4 TCRs covered the entire spike protein, and the dominant responses fell in regions 160-218 and 743-854. Participants were mostly white British and included more females than males, and it was suggested by the authors that clonal diversity may have been underestimated.

From cysteine to phenylalanine, the CDR3 is 16 amino acids long. The read is trimmed to its CDR3 DNA, 48 bases read in frame from base 1. V and J are trimmed by 3 bases and 6 bases, and the gene matches miss 12 bases of the junction. CDR1 is given as LGHNA and CDR2 as YSLEER, both from the germline V gene. The time point label corresponds to: baseline before first vaccination. The vaccinee samples were drawn from two UK trials, COV001 and COV002, one of which was a single-blind randomized controlled phase 2/3 trial testing AZD1222 (ChAdOx1 nCoV-19) in healthy adults. Trial participant PBMC samples were collected at day 0 and day 28 after the second dose for TCRbeta chain sequencing. Remarks on this clone: The clone's antigen remains unknown. Base qualities are not recorded, but no much larger clone differs from it by a single base.

The CDR3 regions of human TCRbeta chains were analyzed by immunosequencing. As for how the authors treated the data: TCRs in the repertoires were matched against a reference library of SARS-CoV-2-specific TCRs that had been generated with the MIRA antigen-specificity platform. Breadth was defined as the fraction of unique TCRs that were SARS-CoV-2-associated, and depth was defined as the fraction of total T cells that were SARS-CoV-2-associated. Each spike-specific TCR was assigned to its reactive spike region and to a CD4 or CD8 class using the MIRA data. Log10-transformed breadth and depth values were compared by one-way ANOVA with Sidak's multiple comparisons tests. The source is immuneACCESS, and TCRdb retained only in-frame sequences with V and J called. Part of the clones is not carried over; for the studies checked, unresolved V genes explain less than half of this, and the remainder is unexplained. Clonal size and the V and J genes are those of that table, whereas D and trimming came from the DNA. Here the sample has roughly 140,000 clones; about 91% occur a single time. The ten largest clonotypes hold approximately 2.1% of the sample.

The receptor was isolated from an adult in good health. The receptor chain draws on TRBV4-3 and TRBJ1-2, with 8 bases aligning to TRBD1. Sequenced here: peripheral blood, sampled on day 0 of AZD1222 vaccination. The DNA sequence is TGCGCCAGCAGCCAGCGGGACAGGCCTTCGCTCAATGGCTACACCTTC. This yields the protein CASSQRDRPSLNGYTF.